This TCR beta chain came from a study of blood T cell repertoires in COVID-19. The wider study: Whether acute or convalescent, the COVID-19 samples came from the United States, Italy and Spain.

In germline, CDR1 is LGHNA, CDR2 YNFKEQ. The CDR3 spans 12 residues. Trimming removed 6 bases at V and 5 bases at J, with 10 bases between. Assay used: immunoSEQ multiplex PCR; TCRdb lists only in-frame clones, some missing. The table records about 71,000 clones, 75% to 90% of them present only once. The gene calls are TRBV4-2 and TRBJ1-2; no definite D call. The sample taken for sequencing was peripheral blood. The sequence came from a man aged 25 to 40 with acute or convalescent COVID-19. The CDR3 is CASSRELYGYTF. In nucleotides, the CDR3 is TGTGCCAGCAGTAGGGAGCTGTATGGCTACACCTTC.